The next 13 T cell receptor beta chains were all read from a single sample in a study of shared clonotypes between healthy human individuals. Assay: immunoSEQ multiplex PCR; the TCRdb copy retains only in-frame clones and omits some. The repertoire has 190,000 or so clones, over 80% of them found once; the top ten carry 0.067%. What was sequenced was naive CD4+ T cells sorted from blood. This sample's subset: CD45RA+ positively selected. These receptors came from a woman younger than 45 in good health.

The rearrangement joins TRBV18 to TRBJ2-5; tentatively, D is TRBD2 (5 bases). Per the germline V gene, CDR1 is KGHSH and CDR2 is LQKENI. V lost 4 bases to trimming and J lost 2 bases, with 11 bases between them. This CDR3 comprises 14 residues. For the CDR3, the DNA is TGTGCCAGCTCACGAGGGCTCCTGCAAGAGACCCAGTACTTC. Protein: CASSRGLLQETQYF.

V is TRBV15 and J is TRBJ1-2; D is uncertain. Germline CDR1 reads LNHNV; CDR2 reads YYDKDF (reference sequence). V was shortened by 2 bases and J by 4 bases, with 20 bases between the two germline ends. The CDR3 has 17 residues. CDR3 sequence: CATSRLERCGKTYGYTF. In DNA, the CDR3 is TGTGCCACCAGCAGATTGGAACGGTGTGGAAAGACCTATGGCTACACCTTC.

The chain combines TRBV2 with TRBJ2-1, with 7 nucleotides matching TRBD1. Germline CDR1 reads SNHLY; CDR2 reads FYNNEI. The V and J ends lost 10 bases and 5 bases, in that order; junction bases with no gene match: 5. This CDR3 has 12 amino acids. CDR3 protein: CATWTGNNEQFF. For the CDR3, the DNA is TGTGCCACATGGACAGGCAACAATGAGCAGTTCTTC.

The V and J genes are TRBV11-2 and TRBJ2-7; TRBD2 might be the D (6 bases). The CDR3 extends over 12 amino acids. Trimming took off 5 bases at V and 7 bases at J, with 12 bases between the two ends. The germline V gene encodes CDR1 SGHAT and CDR2 FQNNGV. This chain's CDR3 is CASSLIGGEQYF. CDR3 coding DNA: TGTGCCAGCAGCCTGATCGGGGGTGAGCAGTACTTC.

This chain connects TRBV6-6 to TRBJ1-5; D gene unclear. The CDR3 is 14 amino acids. Germline CDR1 reads MNHNY; CDR2 reads SVGAGI (reference sequence). Between the trimmed V and J ends, which lost 2 bases and 0 bases, there was a span of 5 bases. CDR3 in amino acids: CASSYRDSNQPQHF. The CDR3 DNA reads TGTGCCAGCAGTTACAGAGATAGCAATCAGCCCCAGCATTTT.

The V call is TRBV4-2, the J call TRBJ1-4, with D possibly TRBD1 on 5 matching bases. CDR3 length: 17 residues. V was pared by 5 bases and J by 2 bases, with 18 bases between. Looked up from germline, CDR1 is LGHNA and CDR2 is YNFKEQ. The CDR3 bases are TGTGCCAGCAGCTGGGGGTCGGGGCCACGGACTAATGAAAAACTGTTTTTT. Translation: CASSWGSGPRTNEKLFF.

The V call is TRBV5-4, the J call TRBJ2-5; D remains unclear. The J call could be wrong; TRBJ2-7 is a better fit for the DNA end. This CDR3 contains 15 residues. Germline CDR1 and CDR2: SGHNT and YYREEE (reference sequence). CDR3 nucleotides: TGTGCCAGCAGCTTGGATTTGTCAGCAAACTACGAGCAGTACTTC. Its protein is CASSLDLSANYEQYF.

V usage is TRBV5-5 and J usage is TRBJ2-7; D may match TRBD1 or TRBD2 (5 bases each). This CDR3 contains 16 residues. V dropped 4 bases and J dropped 4 bases, with 21 bases sitting between them. The germline gives CDR1 SGHKS, CDR2 YYEKEE (reference sequence). CDR3 bases: TGTGCCAGCAGCAACAGTAGAACGGGGCCCACTTACGAGCAGTACTTC. Translating it yields CASSNSRTGPTYEQYF.

The chain recombines TRBV5-1 with TRBJ1-2, with D unclear. Germline V gives CDR1 SGHRS, CDR2 YFSETQ. The CDR3 sequence is 13 residues long. Trimming removed 3 bases at V and 4 bases at J, with 10 bases between. The chain's CDR3 is CASSSTDPYGYTF. In DNA form, the CDR3 reads TGCGCCAGCAGCTCAACCGATCCCTATGGCTACACCTTC.

This clone was counted between two and nine times. V is TRBV27 and J is TRBJ1-2; no definite D call. This CDR3 is 13 amino acids long. CDR1 is MNHEY and CDR2 is SMNVEV in the germline V gene (reference sequence). The V end was cut by 3 bases, the J end by 8 bases, with 13 bases between. The CDR3 sequence: CASSLTRTGGYTF. The CDR3 DNA sequence: TGTGCCAGCAGTTTGACCAGGACTGGCGGCTACACCTTC.

The chain is built from TRBV5-1 and TRBJ2-3; a possible D gene is TRBD2 (5 bases). This CDR3 contains 15 residues. V shed 3 bases and J shed 4 bases, with 15 bases lying between them. Germline assignment: CDR1 SGHRS and CDR2 YFSETQ. As DNA, the CDR3 is TGCGCCAGCAGCTGGAGAGGAGGCGTTGCAGATACGCAGTATTTT. The encoded protein is CASSWRGGVADTQYF. Complete variable domain (other parts from reference TRBV5-1 and TRBJ2-3): KAGVTQTPRYLIKTRGQQVTLSCSPISGHRSVSWYQQTPGQGLQFLFEYFSETQRNKGNFPGRFSGRQFSNSRSEMNVSTLELGDSALYLCASSWRGGVADTQYFGPGTRLTVL.

The chain links TRBV29-1 to TRBJ2-5; a weak D match, TRBD1 (6 bases). Matching the DNA end better, TRBJ2-7 makes the J call doubtful. The CDR3 consists of 11 residues. Germline loops: CDR1 SQVTM, CDR2 ANQGSEA. As DNA, the CDR3 is TGCAGCGTGGAACAGGGCAACGAGCAGTACTTC. Encoded protein: CSVEQGNEQYF.

This clone was recorded once. V gene TRBV5-1 combines with J gene TRBJ2-7; 9 bases fit TRBD2. V lost 4 bases, J lost 6 bases, and 17 bases stayed unmatched. CDR3 length: 17 residues. Germline assignment: CDR1 SGHRS and CDR2 YFSETQ. The CDR3 DNA reads as TGCGCCAGCAGCCCGGCTGTGGAGCGGGAGGCCCCATCCGAGCAGTACTTC. The encoded protein is CASSPAVEREAPSEQYF.